This TCR beta chain was profiled in a study of T cells after yellow fever vaccination. Turning to the study itself: Fractions low in cell number were prepared with SMART-Seq v4 Ultra Low Input.

UMIs were added to TCR cDNA along with a universal primer site when it was made by 5'RACE template switching. In TCRdb, the 5' RACE reads were re-called with MiXCR into one record per CDR3 protein. The sample includes roughly 190,000 distinct CDR3 sequences, 9.5% to 12% of them seen just once. This clonotype was seen at least ten times. Its specificity is not known. Findings and caveats of the study: Booster sampling recovered most clones from primary vaccination (96% CD4, around 88% CD8).

The CDR3 runs 11 residues. V dropped 9 bases and J dropped 8 bases, with 13 bases sitting between them. CDR1 is LNHDA, CDR2 SQIVND, per germline (reference sequence). This specimen consisted of CD8+ T cells sorted from PBMCs, obtained 15 days after the yellow fever booster vaccination. The clonotype comes from a man aged 18 to 30 who received the YFV17D yellow fever vaccine. V usage is TRBV19 and J usage is TRBJ1-2; D ambiguous. The CDR3 region has the DNA TGTGCCAGCCAATCCGGTTACGGCTACACCTTC. It yields the protein CASQSGYGYTF.